This T cell receptor (beta chain) derives from a study of cytomegalovirus exposure and HLA in healthy donors. Study conclusions and caveats: Subsequent analysis found a tendency for first-cohort TCR clusters to co-occur within the 90 to 150 validation repertoires. Most TCRs appeared rarely, but some public TCRs recurred in many donors. Reported performance of the classifier showed diagnosis of cytomegalovirus status with high specificity and sensitivity. Specific recognition of CMV antigens was confirmed in vitro for a few chains (all CMV-associated).

The germline V gene has CDR1 LNHDA and CDR2 SQIVND (reference sequence). J was trimmed by 2 bases and V by 6 bases; bases with no gene match: 13. The CDR3 length is 16 residues. The protocol was immunoSEQ multiplex PCR, while the TCRdb copy is restricted to in-frame clones and leaves out a portion. The sample holds over 110,000 clones, about 86% seen once. A word on this clone: Its target is not known.

The TCR comes from a man between 18 and 29 years old in good health and CMV-seronegative. Sequenced: PBMCs. The rearrangement joins TRBV19 to TRBJ2-7; 7 bases are shared with TRBD1. The CDR3 loop reads CASSPQSQGSTYEQYF. In nucleotides, the CDR3 is TGTGCCAGTAGCCCCCAATCACAGGGGTCCACCTACGAGCAGTACTTC. The full variable domain, with the rest looked up from reference TRBV19 and TRBJ2-7, is DGGITQSPKYLFRKEGQNVTLSCEQNLNHDAMYWYRQDPGQGLRLIYYSQIVNDFQKGDIAEGYSVSREKKESFPLTVTSAQKNPTAFYLCASSPQSQGSTYEQYFGPGTRLTVT.